The 18 T cell receptor beta chains below come from one sample, sequenced in a study of tumor-infiltrating lymphocytes in primary liver carcinoma. They got blood RNA out of unsorted whole blood and also pulled out germline DNA. Total RNA amounting to around 530 ng was the source from which TCR beta cDNA was made with a constant-region primer. Slightly modified ARM-PCR with three nested multiplex PCR rounds yielded TCR beta libraries. Rounds one and two of PCR, each of 10 cycles, were primed with TRBV1-TRBV30 forward primers and a C-beta reverse primer. A single record per CDR3 protein comes from TCRdb applying MiXCR to the multiplex PCR reads. The data contain fewer than 350,000 distinct CDR3 sequences, around 60% of them seen just once; the ten biggest clones take up 6.5%. What was sequenced was peripheral blood. The receptors stem from a man in his forties with primary liver carcinoma and hepatitis B virus infection.

V usage is TRBV4-1 and J usage is TRBJ2-7; 7 bases line up with TRBD2. Looked up from germline, CDR1 is MGHRA and CDR2 is YSYEKL. The CDR3 covers 17 residues. J gave up 6 bases and V 4 bases, and 18 bases lay outside the gene matches. DNA for the CDR3: TGCGCCAGCAGCCGTTCGCTCGACGGGAGGATAGGTCTCGAGCAGTACTTC. Encoded protein: CASSRSLDGRIGLEQYF.

This clonotype was detected ten times or more. The chain combines TRBV6-2 or TRBV6-3 with TRBJ2-5; tentatively, D is TRBD2 (5 bases). The CDR3 runs 15 residues. Trimming left V 0 bases short and J 5 bases short, with 13 bases between. CDR1 is MNHEY and CDR2 is SVGEGT in the germline V gene. CDR3 loop: CASSYSRVPGETQYF. The CDR3 region has the DNA TGTGCCAGCAGTTACTCGAGGGTACCCGGGGAGACCCAGTACTTC.

J is TRBJ2-2 and V is TRBV5-1; D unresolved. This CDR3 spans 14 amino acids. The germline CDR1 and CDR2 sequences are SGHRS and YFSETQ. Trimming left V 6 bases short and J 0 bases short, with 9 bases between. The CDR3: CASKPAPNTGELFF. The CDR3 coding sequence is TGCGCCAGCAAGCCAGCTCCGAACACCGGGGAGCTGTTTTTT.

This clonotype was observed once. This rearrangement joins TRBV11-2 to TRBJ2-7; perhaps TRBD2 as D (6 bases). Germline lookup yields CDR1 SGHAT and CDR2 FQNNGV. The V end was cut by 0 bases, the J end by 8 bases, with 20 bases between. CDR3 length equals 16 residues. CDR3 sequence reads: CASSLEGLSRGHKQYF. CDR3 nucleotides: TGTGCCAGCAGCTTAGAAGGACTATCAAGGGGCCACAAGCAGTACTTC.

This clonotype was seen ten or more times. The chain couples TRBV5-6 to TRBJ1-2; possibly TRBD1 for D (6 bases). V was pared by 2 bases and J by 4 bases, with 18 bases between. The CDR3 length is 16 residues. Per germline, CDR1 SGHDT and CDR2 YYEEEE. This chain's CDR3 is CASSFGYSGVRYGYTF. CDR3 nucleotide sequence: TGTGCCAGCAGCTTTGGGTACTCAGGGGTCCGCTATGGCTACACCTTC.

Concerning this clonotype: Given the absence of the conserved phenylalanine or tryptophan at the CDR3 end, a read error is likely. The rearrangement uses TRBV11-2 and TRBJ2-2; unclear D gene. Per the germline V gene, CDR1 is SGHAT and CDR2 is FQNNGV. The CDR3 is made up of 14 amino acids. The CDR3 spells CAGSQFDGTGELFY. Written as DNA, the CDR3 is TGTGCCGGCAGCCAATTTGACGGGACCGGGGAGCTGTTTTAT.

This clonotype was picked up one time. J is TRBJ2-1 and V is TRBV7-8; D tentatively fits TRBD1 or TRBD2 (5 bases each). The CDR3 spans 15 residues. Per germline, CDR1 SGHVS and CDR2 FQNEAQ. V gave up 7 bases and J gave up 6 bases, with 19 bases separating them. As DNA, the CDR3 is TGTGCCAGCAACTCTACCCCAGGGACGGGCAATGAGCAGTTCTTC. Amino acids: CASNSTPGTGNEQFF.

As concerns this clonotype: Given a much more abundant clone one base away, this may be a read error. V is TRBV6-6 and J is TRBJ1-1; 8 nucleotides agree with TRBD1. Unmatched junction bases numbered 18, after V lost 10 bases and J lost 11 bases. The CDR3 consists of 14 residues. The germline V gene encodes CDR1 MNHNY and CDR2 SVGAGI (reference sequence). The CDR3 loop reads CANSLTIGTGHAFF. The CDR3, as DNA: TGTGCCAACAGCCTAACAATCGGGACAGGTCATGCTTTCTTT.

As concerns this clonotype: This clone may be a read error of a much larger clone one base away. The V gene is TRBV12-3 or TRBV12-4, the J gene TRBJ2-7; D gene uncertain. The CDR3 spans 14 residues. Deletions cut 7 bases from V and 0 bases from J, with 13 bases between. The CDR3 DNA reads as TGTGCCAGCAAACCTAGAGGTAGCTCCTACGAGCAGTACTTC. Translated: CASKPRGSSYEQYF.

The rearrangement uses TRBV6-2 or TRBV6-3 and TRBJ2-3, with 7 bases aligning to TRBD1. This CDR3 has 14 residues. Trimming took 6 bases from V and 1 from J; bases not matched to a gene: 4. Per germline, CDR1 MNHEY and CDR2 SVGEGT. The CDR3 is CASRAGTGTDTQYF. The DNA of the CDR3 is TGTGCCAGCAGAGCCGGGACAGGCACAGATACGCAGTATTTT.

This clonotype has more than one count but fewer than ten. The genes are TRBV29-1 and TRBJ2-3, with D uncertain. V lost 4 bases and J 5 bases, leaving 10 bases between the germline ends. Germline values: CDR1 SQVTM, CDR2 ANQGSEA. The CDR3 consists of 12 residues. CDR3 sequence (DNA): TGCAGCGTTGCTATGGATGTAGATACGCAGTATTTT. It codes for CSVAMDVDTQYF.

The chain joins TRBV4-3 to TRBJ2-2; 7 bases align to TRBD1. The CDR3 is made up of 18 amino acids. Per the germline V gene, CDR1 is LGHNA and CDR2 is YSLEER. The trim removed 3 bases at V and 3 bases at J, leaving 13 bases unmatched. The chain's CDR3 is CASSQAPHTGVDTGELFF. The CDR3 region has the DNA TGCGCCAGCAGCCAGGCCCCCCACACAGGGGTAGACACCGGGGAGCTGTTTTTT.

The chain combines TRBV29-1 with TRBJ2-1; no firm D call. V shed 6 bases and J shed 4 bases, with 10 bases lying between them. There are 12 residues in the CDR3. Germline V lookup: CDR1 SQVTM, CDR2 ANQGSEA. The CDR3 reads CSVERAYNEQFF. CDR3 nucleotides: TGCAGCGTCGAAAGGGCTTACAATGAGCAGTTCTTC.

This clonotype was recorded a few times. The chain links TRBV10-3 to TRBJ2-1; 8 bases map to TRBD2. Trimming took 3 bases from V and 0 from J; bases not matched to a gene: 1. This CDR3 is 15 amino acids long. Germline CDR1 reads ENHRY; CDR2 reads SYGVKD. This CDR3 reads CAISDSGSSYNEQFF. The DNA for the CDR3 is TGTGCCATCAGTGACAGCGGGAGCTCCTACAATGAGCAGTTCTTC.

V is TRBV11-2 and J is TRBJ2-1; TRBD2 matches 13 bases. CDR1 and CDR2 (germline): SGHAT, FQNNGV. V lost 5 bases and J lost 9; bases outside the gene matches: 7. The CDR3 covers 15 residues. The CDR3 reads CASSIGLAGVCEQFF. The CDR3 DNA reads TGTGCCAGCAGCATTGGACTAGCGGGAGTATGTGAGCAGTTCTTC.

In DNA form, the CDR3 reads TGTGCCAGTCAGAGACCGAACACTGAAGCTTTCTTT. It is translated as CASQRPNTEAFF. The chain links TRBV19 to TRBJ1-1, with D unresolved. Trimming pared 8 bases from V and 1 base from J, leaving 8 bases between. The length of the CDR3 is 12 residues. Germline V gives CDR1 LNHDA, CDR2 SQIVND (reference sequence).

Comments on this clonotype: This may be a read error, as it is one base from a much larger clone. The rearrangement links TRBV12-3 or TRBV12-4 to TRBJ2-7; 7 nucleotides line up with TRBD1. The CDR3 length is 15 residues. V lost 5 bases and J lost 4; bases outside the gene matches: 11. The CDR3 DNA sequence: TGTGCCAGCAGTCCTCCCTGGACAGGCCCTTACGAGCAGTACTTC. Translation: CASSPPWTGPYEQYF.

This chain uses TRBV11-2 with TRBJ1-1; 10 bases align to TRBD1. In germline, CDR1 is SGHAT, CDR2 FQNNGV. The CDR3 is 14 amino acids. CDR3 sequence: CISSFGTGVAEAFF. The CDR3 region has the DNA TGTATCAGCAGCTTCGGGACAGGGGTGGCTGAAGCTTTCTTT.